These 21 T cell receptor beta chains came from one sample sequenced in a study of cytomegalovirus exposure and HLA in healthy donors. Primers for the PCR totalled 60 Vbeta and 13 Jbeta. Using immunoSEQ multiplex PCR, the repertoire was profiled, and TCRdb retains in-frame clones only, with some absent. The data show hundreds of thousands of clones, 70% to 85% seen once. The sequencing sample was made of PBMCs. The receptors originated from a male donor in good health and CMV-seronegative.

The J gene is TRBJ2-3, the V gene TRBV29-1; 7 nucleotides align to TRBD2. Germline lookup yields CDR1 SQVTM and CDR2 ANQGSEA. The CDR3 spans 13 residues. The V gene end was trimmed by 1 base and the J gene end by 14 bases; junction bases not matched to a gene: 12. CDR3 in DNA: TGCAGCGTTGAAGGAGGAGGGAGGGAAGCTAGGTATTTT. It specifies CSVEGGGREARYF.

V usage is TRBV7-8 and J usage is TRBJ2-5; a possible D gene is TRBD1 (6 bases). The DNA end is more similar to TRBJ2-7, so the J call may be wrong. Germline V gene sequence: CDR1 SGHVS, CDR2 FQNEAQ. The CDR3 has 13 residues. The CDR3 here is CASSLGPGDEQYF. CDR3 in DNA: TGTGCCAGCAGCTTAGGTCCAGGGGACGAGCAGTACTTC.

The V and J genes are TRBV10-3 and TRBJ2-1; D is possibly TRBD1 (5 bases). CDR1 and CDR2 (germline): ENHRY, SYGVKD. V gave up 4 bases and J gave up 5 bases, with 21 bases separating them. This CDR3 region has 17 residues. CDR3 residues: CAISGSQGSGDNNEQFF. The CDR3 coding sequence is TGTGCCATCAGTGGTAGCCAGGGTAGTGGAGACAACAATGAGCAGTTCTTC.

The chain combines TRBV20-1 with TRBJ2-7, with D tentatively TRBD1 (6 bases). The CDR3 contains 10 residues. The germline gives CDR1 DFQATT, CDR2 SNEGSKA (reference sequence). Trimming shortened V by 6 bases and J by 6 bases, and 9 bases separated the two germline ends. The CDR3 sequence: CSATRGEQYF. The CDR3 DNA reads TGCAGTGCCACCAGGGGCGAGCAGTACTTC.

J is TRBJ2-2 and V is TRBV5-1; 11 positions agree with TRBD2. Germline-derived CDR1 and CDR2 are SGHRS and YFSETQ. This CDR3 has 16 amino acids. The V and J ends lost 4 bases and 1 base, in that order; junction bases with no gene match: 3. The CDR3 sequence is CASSPLAGGNTGELFF. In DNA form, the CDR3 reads TGCGCCAGCAGCCCTCTAGCGGGAGGGAACACCGGGGAGCTGTTTTTT.

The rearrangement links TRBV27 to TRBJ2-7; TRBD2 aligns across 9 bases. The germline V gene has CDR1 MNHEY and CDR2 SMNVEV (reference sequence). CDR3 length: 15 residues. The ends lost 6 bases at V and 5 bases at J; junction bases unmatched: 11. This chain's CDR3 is CASSGLAGGPHEQYF. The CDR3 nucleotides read TGTGCCAGCAGCGGATTGGCGGGAGGGCCCCACGAGCAGTACTTC.

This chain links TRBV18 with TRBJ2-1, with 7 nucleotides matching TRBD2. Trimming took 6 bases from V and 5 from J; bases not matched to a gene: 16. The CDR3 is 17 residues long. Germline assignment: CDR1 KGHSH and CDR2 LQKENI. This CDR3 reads CASSPTMSREYNNEQFF. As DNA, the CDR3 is TGTGCCAGCTCCCCTACCATGTCGCGGGAGTATAACAATGAGCAGTTCTTC.

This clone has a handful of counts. CDR3 in amino acids: CASSPVSTLEAFF. As DNA, the CDR3 is TGTGCCAGCAGCCCCGTTAGTACGTTAGAAGCTTTCTTT. The V call is TRBV7-7, the J call TRBJ1-1; D remains ambiguous. Germline V CDR1 and CDR2: SSHAT, FNYEAQ (reference sequence). This CDR3 region has 13 residues. With 5 bases removed from V and 8 bases from J, the gap between germline ends came to 15 bases.

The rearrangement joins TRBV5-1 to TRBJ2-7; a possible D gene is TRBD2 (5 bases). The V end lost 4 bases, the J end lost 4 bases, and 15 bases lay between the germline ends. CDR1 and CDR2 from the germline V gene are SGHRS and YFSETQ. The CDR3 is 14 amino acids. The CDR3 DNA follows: TGCGCCAGCAGCCGGTCCCTGAGGGCGTACGAGCAGTACTTC. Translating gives CASSRSLRAYEQYF.

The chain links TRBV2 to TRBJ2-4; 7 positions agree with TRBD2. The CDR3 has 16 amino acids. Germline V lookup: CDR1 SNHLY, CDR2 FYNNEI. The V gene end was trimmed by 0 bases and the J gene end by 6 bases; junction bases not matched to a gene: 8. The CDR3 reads CASSEAGGVRRNIQYF. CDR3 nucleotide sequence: TGTGCCAGCAGTGAAGCGGGGGGGGTACGGCGAAACATTCAGTACTTC.

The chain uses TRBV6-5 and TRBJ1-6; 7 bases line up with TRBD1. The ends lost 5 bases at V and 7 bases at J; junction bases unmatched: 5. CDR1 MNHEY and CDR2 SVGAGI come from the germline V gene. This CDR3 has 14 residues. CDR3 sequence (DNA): TGTGCCAGCAGTGGCCGGGACAGAAATTCACCCCTCCACTTT. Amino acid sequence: CASSGRDRNSPLHF.

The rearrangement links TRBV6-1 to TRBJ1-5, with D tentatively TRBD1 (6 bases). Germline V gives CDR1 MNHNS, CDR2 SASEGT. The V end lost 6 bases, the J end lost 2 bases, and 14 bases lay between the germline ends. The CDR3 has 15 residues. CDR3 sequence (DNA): TGTGCCAGCAGACAAACACAGGGACGCAATCAGCCCCAGCATTTT. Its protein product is CASRQTQGRNQPQHF.

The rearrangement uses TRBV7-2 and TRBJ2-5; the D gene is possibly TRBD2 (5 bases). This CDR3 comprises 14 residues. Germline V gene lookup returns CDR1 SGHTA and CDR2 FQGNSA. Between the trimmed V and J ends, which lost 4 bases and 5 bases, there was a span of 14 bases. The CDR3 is CASSSLGIRETQYF. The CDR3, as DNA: TGTGCCAGCAGCTCCCTCGGGATAAGGGAGACCCAGTACTTC.

DNA of the CDR3: TGTGCCAGTAGTATAGATCGGACTAGCGGCGAGCAGTACTTC. Its translation: CASSIDRTSGEQYF. The rearrangement joins TRBV19 to TRBJ2-7; 10 bases are shared with TRBD2. The V and J ends lost 0 bases and 6 bases, in that order; junction bases with no gene match: 2. CDR3 size: 14 residues. Germline loops: CDR1 LNHDA, CDR2 SQIVND (reference sequence).

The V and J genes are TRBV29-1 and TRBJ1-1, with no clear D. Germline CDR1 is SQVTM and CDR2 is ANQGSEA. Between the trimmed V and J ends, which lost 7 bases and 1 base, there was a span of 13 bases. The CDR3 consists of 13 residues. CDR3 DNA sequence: TGCAGCGCCCGGAAAGGAGGGAACACTGAAGCTTTCTTT. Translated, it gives CSARKGGNTEAFF.

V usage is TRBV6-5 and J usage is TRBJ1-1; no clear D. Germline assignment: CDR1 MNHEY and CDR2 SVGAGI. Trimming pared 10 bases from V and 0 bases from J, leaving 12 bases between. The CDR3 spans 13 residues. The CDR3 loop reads CATSETVNTEAFF. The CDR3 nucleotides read TGTGCCACCTCGGAGACGGTGAACACTGAAGCTTTCTTT.

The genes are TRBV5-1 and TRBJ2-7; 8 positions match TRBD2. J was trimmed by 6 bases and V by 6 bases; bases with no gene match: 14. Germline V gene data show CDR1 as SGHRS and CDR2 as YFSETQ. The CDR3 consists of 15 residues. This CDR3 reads CASTILGRVTGEQYF. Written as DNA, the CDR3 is TGCGCCAGCACCATTCTCGGGAGGGTAACCGGCGAGCAGTACTTC.

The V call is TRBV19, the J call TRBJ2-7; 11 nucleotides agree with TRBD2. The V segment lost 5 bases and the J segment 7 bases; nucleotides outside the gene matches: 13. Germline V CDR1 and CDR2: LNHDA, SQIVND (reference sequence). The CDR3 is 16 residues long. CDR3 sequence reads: CASSPDSGRASGEQYF. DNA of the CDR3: TGTGCCAGTAGTCCCGATAGCGGGAGGGCCAGTGGAGAGCAGTACTTC.

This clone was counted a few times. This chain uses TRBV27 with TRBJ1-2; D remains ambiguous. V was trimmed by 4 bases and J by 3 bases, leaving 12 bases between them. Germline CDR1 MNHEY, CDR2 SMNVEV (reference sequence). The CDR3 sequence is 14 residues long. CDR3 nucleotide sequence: TGTGCCAGCAGTTCCCTGCAGCAGGACTATGGCTACACCTTC. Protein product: CASSSLQQDYGYTF.

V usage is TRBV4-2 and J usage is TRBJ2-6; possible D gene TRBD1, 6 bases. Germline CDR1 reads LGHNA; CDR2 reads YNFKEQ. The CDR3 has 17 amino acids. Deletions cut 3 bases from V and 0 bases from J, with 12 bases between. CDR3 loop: CASSQGAGSSGANVLTF. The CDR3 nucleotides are TGTGCCAGCAGCCAGGGGGCGGGTAGCTCTGGGGCCAACGTCCTGACTTTC.

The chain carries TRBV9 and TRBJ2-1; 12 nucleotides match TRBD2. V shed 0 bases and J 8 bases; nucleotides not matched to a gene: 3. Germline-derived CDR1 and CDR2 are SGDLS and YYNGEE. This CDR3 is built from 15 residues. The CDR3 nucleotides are TGTGCCAGCAGCGTAGGACTAGCGGGAGCAGATGAGCAGTTCTTC. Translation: CASSVGLAGADEQFF. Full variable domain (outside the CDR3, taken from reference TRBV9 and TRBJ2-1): DSGVTQTPKHLITATGQRVTLRCSPRSGDLSVYWYQQSLDQGLQFLIQYYNGEERAKGNILERFSAQQFPDLHSELNLSSLELGDSALYFCASSVGLAGADEQFFGPGTRLTVL.